Below, 20 T cell receptor beta chains from the same sample are listed, as sequenced in a study of cytomegalovirus exposure and HLA in healthy donors. The PCR ran on 60 Vbeta and 13 Jbeta primers. Assay: immunoSEQ multiplex PCR; the TCRdb copy retains only in-frame clones and omits some. Among around 99,000 clones, approximately 80% were seen once, and the ten largest hold about 3.5%. Sequencing input: PBMCs. These receptors came from a middle-aged man in good health and CMV-seronegative.

CDR3 nucleotide sequence: TGTGCTACAACAGTGACTACAATGAACACTGAAGCTTTCTTT. Translation gives CATTVTTMNTEAFF. The chain employs TRBV25-1 and TRBJ1-1; D is unclear. Germline V lookup: CDR1 MGHDK, CDR2 SYGVNS. The CDR3 contains 14 residues.

This clone has just a few counts. V usage is TRBV6-6 and J usage is TRBJ2-7, with D perhaps TRBD2 (6 bases). V shed 5 bases and J shed 7 bases, with 15 bases lying between them. The CDR3 extends over 13 amino acids. Germline V gene data show CDR1 as MNHNY and CDR2 as SVGAGI (reference sequence). CDR3 sequence: CASSRGLPGEQYF. CDR3 nucleotides: TGTGCCAGCAGTAGGGGACTGCCAGGGGAGCAGTACTTC.

This chain links TRBV28 with TRBJ2-3; 8 bases align to TRBD2. The CDR3 contains 17 residues. CDR1 and CDR2 (germline): MDHEN, SYDVKM. V lost 2 bases, J lost 4 bases, and 11 bases stayed unmatched. CDR3 region: CASSLIGAGGVSDTQYF. In DNA form, the CDR3 reads TGTGCCAGCAGTTTAATTGGGGCGGGGGGTGTTTCAGATACGCAGTATTTT.

There are a few counts of this clone. This chain uses TRBV6-1 with TRBJ1-2; no firm D call. The germline gives CDR1 MNHNS, CDR2 SASEGT. V was shortened by 1 base and J by 5 bases, with 20 bases between the two germline ends. The CDR3 has 17 residues. CDR3 amino acids: CASSEGNYISAGYGYTF. The CDR3 bases are TGTGCCAGCAGTGAAGGCAATTATATTTCGGCAGGATATGGCTACACCTTC.

The chain has TRBV6-6 and TRBJ2-5; tentative D call: TRBD1 (6 bases). The J call may be in error: the DNA end matches TRBJ2-7 better. CDR3 length equals 13 residues. The germline V gene has CDR1 MNHNY and CDR2 SVGAGI (reference sequence). Here the CDR3 DNA reads TGTGCCAGCAGTTACTACAGGGTTGGCGAGCAGTACTTC. It translates to CASSYYRVGEQYF.

This chain links TRBV19 with TRBJ2-2; 9 nucleotides align to TRBD1. Unmatched junction bases numbered 3, after V lost 3 bases and J lost 7 bases. Per the germline V gene, CDR1 is LNHDA and CDR2 is SQIVND (reference sequence). The CDR3 is 14 residues long. The CDR3 here is CASSINRGLGELFF. The CDR3 nucleotides read TGTGCCAGTAGTATTAACAGGGGGCTCGGGGAGCTGTTTTTT.

The chain links TRBV5-1 to TRBJ2-2; TRBD1 aligns across 8 bases. Germline-derived CDR1 and CDR2 are SGHRS and YFSETQ. This CDR3 has 14 residues. With 5 bases clipped from V and 5 bases from J, the junction kept 5 bases outside the gene matches. The CDR3 region has the DNA TGCGCCAGCAGAACAACAGGGGGAACCGGGGAGCTGTTTTTT. Protein sequence: CASRTTGGTGELFF.

This clone was recorded a few times. V and J are TRBV28 and TRBJ2-7; TRBD2 might be the D (6 bases). The CDR3 sequence is 15 residues long. Trimming left V 6 bases short and J 7 bases short, with 22 bases between. Germline assignment: CDR1 MDHEN and CDR2 SYDVKM. CDR3 in DNA: TGTGCCAGCAGCTTAGGGGCGGGGAGGCGTAGGGAGCAGTACTTC. Protein sequence: CASSLGAGRRREQYF.

This chain joins TRBV5-1 and TRBJ1-1; D possibly corresponds to TRBD1 (5 bases). The V end was cut by 3 bases, the J end by 2 bases, with 8 bases between. The CDR3 length is 13 residues. Germline loops: CDR1 SGHRS, CDR2 YFSETQ. CDR3 loop: CASSWGLNTEAFF. In DNA form, the CDR3 reads TGCGCCAGCAGCTGGGGCCTTAACACTGAAGCTTTCTTT.

This clone was seen a handful of times. The genes are TRBV5-4 and TRBJ1-4; a weak D match, TRBD1 (6 bases). The CDR3 is 16 residues long. Trimming stripped 3 bases from V and 2 bases from J, with 14 bases between. Germline V gives CDR1 SGHNT, CDR2 YYREEE (reference sequence). CDR3 amino acids: CASSSGQAMTNEKLFF. In nucleotides, the CDR3 is TGTGCCAGCAGCTCGGGACAAGCAATGACTAATGAAAAACTGTTTTTT.

This clone was recorded only once. This chain joins TRBV18 and TRBJ2-1; no clear D. This CDR3 contains 13 residues. The germline V and J ends were trimmed by 3 bases and 4 bases, with 7 bases remaining between them. CDR1 and CDR2 (germline): KGHSH, LQKENI. The chain's CDR3 is CASSPGSYNEQFF. CDR3 sequence (DNA): TGTGCCAGCTCACCGGGCAGTTACAATGAGCAGTTCTTC.

The rearrangement joins TRBV18 to TRBJ1-1; 7 bases are a match to TRBD1. With 3 bases clipped from V and 4 bases from J, the junction kept 5 bases outside the gene matches. In germline, CDR1 is KGHSH, CDR2 LQKENI. The CDR3 sequence is 14 residues long. The CDR3, as DNA: TGTGCCAGCTCACCGACAGGGCCGGGCACTGAAGCTTTCTTT. As protein: CASSPTGPGTEAFF.

This chain uses TRBV5-8 with TRBJ1-5; D perhaps matches TRBD1 (6 bases). The V and J ends lost 4 bases and 1 base respectively, with 24 bases between them. CDR3 length: 19 amino acids. Germline loops: CDR1 SGHTS, CDR2 YDEGEE. This CDR3 reads CASSPDGSRGITSNQPQHF. The CDR3 DNA sequence: TGTGCCAGCAGCCCGGACGGATCCAGGGGAATAACGAGCAATCAGCCCCAGCATTTT.

The sample holds a few counts of this clone. The CDR3 DNA reads TGTGCCAGCAGCTGGGGTCCGGGATACAATGAGCAGTTCTTC. Its translation: CASSWGPGYNEQFF. V usage is TRBV11-2 and J usage is TRBJ2-1, with a weak D call TRBD2 (5 bases). V was trimmed by 4 bases and J by 4 bases, leaving 11 bases between them. CDR1 SGHAT and CDR2 FQNNGV come from the germline V gene. CDR3 length: 14 residues.

This clone occurred a few times. The chain is built from TRBV6-4 and TRBJ2-3, with TRBD2 matching over 8 bases. CDR1 and CDR2 (germline): MRHNA, SNTAGT. The CDR3 is 14 amino acids. V shed 0 bases and J 4 bases; nucleotides not matched to a gene: 0. CDR3 nucleotides: TGTGCCAGCAGTGACTCAGCGGGAGCAGATACGCAGTATTTT. As protein: CASSDSAGADTQYF.

The V and J genes are TRBV9 and TRBJ1-3; 7 nucleotides agree with TRBD1. The germline V gene encodes CDR1 SGDLS and CDR2 YYNGEE. This CDR3 has 15 residues. Unmatched junction bases numbered 3, after V lost 3 bases and J lost 0 bases. The CDR3 DNA reads as TGTGCCAGCAGCGCATCAGGGGGCTCTGGAAACACCATATATTTT. It yields the protein CASSASGGSGNTIYF.

V and J are TRBV7-2 and TRBJ1-5; perhaps TRBD1 as D (5 bases). From germline, CDR1 is SGHTA and CDR2 FQGNSA. V was trimmed by 4 bases and J by 4 bases, leaving 14 bases between them. This CDR3 has 15 residues. The CDR3 region has the DNA TGTGCCAGCAGCTCACAGGTGGGTGGAAATCAGCCCCAGCATTTT. Its translation is CASSSQVGGNQPQHF.

To note about this clone: The sample contains more than one DNA sequence encoding this CDR3. This rearrangement joins TRBV6-4 to TRBJ2-3; the match to TRBD1 covers 10 bases. The CDR3 is 15 residues long. Germline V gene data show CDR1 as MRHNA and CDR2 as SNTAGT. J was trimmed by 4 bases and V by 3 bases; bases with no gene match: 4. The CDR3: CASSDSGTGADTQYF. The CDR3 bases are TGTGCCAGCAGTGATTCGGGGACAGGGGCAGATACGCAGTATTTT.

This clone appeared a few times. This chain uses TRBV9 with TRBJ2-1, with 10 bases matching TRBD2. This CDR3 is built from 19 residues. With 0 bases clipped from V and 4 bases from J, the junction kept 13 bases outside the gene matches. In germline, CDR1 is SGDLS, CDR2 YYNGEE. Here the CDR3 DNA reads TGTGCCAGCAGCGTAGGAAGGGGAACTAGCGGGAAGGTGTACAATGAGCAGTTCTTC. It translates to CASSVGRGTSGKVYNEQFF.

The J gene is TRBJ1-4, the V gene TRBV28, with 8 bases identical to TRBD1. The CDR3 is 16 amino acids. Germline-derived CDR1 and CDR2 are MDHEN and SYDVKM. The junction had 7 bases not matched to a gene; V was cut back by 3 bases and J by 4 bases. CDR3 residues: CASSLAGTGINEKLFF. The CDR3 DNA reads as TGTGCCAGCAGTTTGGCAGGGACAGGAATTAATGAAAAACTGTTTTTT.